The following is a TCR beta chain sequence with its context. Its antigen remains unknown. Trimming removed 5 bases at V and 8 bases at J, with 13 bases between. Per the germline V gene, CDR1 is SGHTA and CDR2 is FQGNSA. The CDR3 consists of 13 residues. Deep-level settings were used for running the assay. Only in-frame clones appear in the TCRdb table, and some are missing; sequencing was by immunoSEQ multiplex PCR. The sample includes around 500,000 clones, 75% to 85% of them seen just once. The sample is drawn from a study of shared clonotypes between healthy human individuals. Study-wide background: In total, the donors were a couple of women and a few men aged 18 to 49.

General observations from the study: Researchers sampled blood only, noting tissue repertoires likely differ.

The chain uses TRBV7-2 and TRBJ2-1; either TRBD1 or TRBD2 may fit D (6 bases each). The clonotype was recovered from a woman aged 40 to 55 in good health. Some clones in this sample may be carry-over from other donors' samples. The sample was PBMCs. The chain's CDR3 is CASSVQGGDEQFF. The DNA for the CDR3 is TGTGCCAGCAGCGTACAGGGAGGCGATGAGCAGTTCTTC.